The text below deals with one TCR beta chain. Antigen unknown. The assay ran at deep level. Some clones are missing from TCRdb's copy, which holds only in-frame ones; the method was immunoSEQ multiplex PCR. The top ten hold approximately 0.56% of the sample, which has 800,000 to 1,200,000 clones, 75% to 85% seen once. This entry is derived from a study of shared clonotypes between healthy human individuals. Study-wide context: Used for every donor were three CD4 naive, three CD4 memory, two CD8 naive and one CD8 memory plate.

General study results and limits: How much donors shared clonotypes was expected to be affected by sequencing depth.

Germline assignment: CDR1 MNHEY and CDR2 SMNVEV (reference sequence). CDR3 size: 15 residues. V lost 8 bases and J 4 bases, leaving 17 bases between the germline ends. The receptor was isolated from a man aged 18 to 30 in good health. Some clones in this sample may be carry-over from other donors' samples. V and J are TRBV27 and TRBJ2-2; D possibly corresponds to TRBD2 (5 bases). The source material was memory CD4+ T cells from PBMCs. As to subset: CD45RA-negative fraction. The DNA of the CDR3 is TGTGCCAGCTCCCGGGGTCTAGCCGGCACCGGGGAGCTGTTTTTT. As protein: CASSRGLAGTGELFF.